This entry lists 26 T cell receptor beta chains sequenced from one sample in a study of T-cell memory formation after mild COVID-19. TCRdb processed the 5' RACE reads anew with MiXCR; each CDR3 protein has one entry. The sample carries about half a million distinct CDR3 sequences, over 15% recorded once. Sequencing was performed on PBMCs or a T cell subset sorted from them (not recorded which). Source of these receptors: an adult woman who had mild COVID-19 (a few samples of this study predate the infection). Cell type and time point are not known.

The chain couples TRBV24-1 to TRBJ2-1; 12 bases align to TRBD2. CDR1 and CDR2 (germline): KGHDR, SFDVKD. The CDR3 extends over 15 amino acids. V lost 5 bases, J lost 8 bases, and 6 bases stayed unmatched. DNA of the CDR3: TGTGCCACCAGTGTCCTGACTAGCGGGAGCGATGAGCAGTTCTTC. It is translated as CATSVLTSGSDEQFF.

There are a few counts of this clonotype. Here the CDR3 DNA reads TGTGCCAGCAGCTTCAACGTCCCCAGGGTTGTCCGGGATGAGCAGTTCTTC. Amino acid sequence: CASSFNVPRVVRDEQFF. The chain carries TRBV5-6 and TRBJ2-1, with D maybe TRBD1 (5 bases). The CDR3 consists of 17 residues. Trimming cost V 2 bases and J 8 bases, with 23 bases left between them. Germline loops: CDR1 SGHDT, CDR2 YYEEEE.

A few counts support this clonotype. The chain links TRBV24-1 to TRBJ2-1; 8 bases agree with TRBD2. The CDR3 sequence is 15 residues long. With 4 bases clipped from V and 2 bases from J, the junction kept 3 bases outside the gene matches. Per germline, CDR1 KGHDR and CDR2 SFDVKD. Here the CDR3 reads CATSDLLAAYNEQFF. CDR3 sequence (DNA): TGTGCCACCAGTGACTTACTAGCGGCCTACAATGAGCAGTTCTTC.

This clonotype was seen a few times. The chain uses TRBV4-3 and TRBJ1-2, with TRBD1 as a possible D gene (5 bases). CDR3 length equals 15 residues. V lost 2 bases and J lost 3, with 13 bases in between. Germline V CDR1 and CDR2: LGHNA, YSLEER. The CDR3 nucleotides are TGCGCCAGCAGCCAAATAAACCCGGGGGACTATGGCTACACCTTC. It is translated as CASSQINPGDYGYTF.

The chain couples TRBV5-1 to TRBJ1-5; D might be TRBD1 (5 bases). From germline, CDR1 is SGHRS and CDR2 YFSETQ. V was shortened by 6 bases and J by 0 bases, with 10 bases between the two germline ends. The CDR3 extends over 14 amino acids. The CDR3 DNA sequence: TGCGCCAGCATCACGGGGGATAGCAATCAGCCCCAGCATTTT. The encoded protein is CASITGDSNQPQHF.

The chain joins TRBV5-1 to TRBJ1-5, with 8 bases aligning to TRBD1. J was trimmed by 4 bases and V by 4 bases; bases with no gene match: 13. From germline, CDR1 is SGHRS and CDR2 YFSETQ. The CDR3 has 17 residues. CDR3 sequence: CASSPDSGTGKNQPQHF. The CDR3 DNA sequence: TGCGCCAGCAGCCCGGACTCCGGGACAGGAAAGAATCAGCCCCAGCATTTT.

CDR3 sequence (DNA): TGTGCCAGCAGCCAATTCCAAGGCGGGGAGCTGTTTTTT. It is translated as CASSQFQGGELFF. The genes are TRBV14 and TRBJ2-2; D gene ambiguous. The CDR3 totals 13 residues. CDR1 and CDR2 from the germline V gene are SGHDN and FVKESK. V lost 2 bases to trimming and J lost 7 bases, with 8 bases between them.

This clonotype was counted only a few times. The rearrangement joins TRBV29-1 to TRBJ2-7; no definite D call. V was cut by 6 bases and J by 3 bases, with 18 bases left in between. This CDR3 spans 14 amino acids. The germline V gene encodes CDR1 SQVTM and CDR2 ANQGSEA. The CDR3 loop reads CSVALTAPLYEQYF. The DNA for the CDR3 is TGCAGCGTCGCCCTGACGGCGCCCCTCTACGAGCAGTACTTC.

This clonotype was found a few times. The chain links TRBV3-1 to TRBJ1-2; D unresolved. V gave up 5 bases and J gave up 7 bases, with 8 bases separating them. The CDR3 extends over 11 amino acids. CDR1 and CDR2 from the germline V gene are LGHDT and YNNKEL (reference sequence). The CDR3, as DNA: TGTGCCAGCAGCGGGGTTGGTGGCTACACCTTC. It codes for CASSGVGGYTF.

The chain combines TRBV10-2 with TRBJ2-3, with 9 positions matching TRBD2. V shed 6 bases, J shed 0 bases, and the junction held 4 bases outside the gene matches. This CDR3 is 15 amino acids long. CDR1 is WSHSY and CDR2 is SAAADI in the germline V gene. Written as DNA, the CDR3 is TGCGCCAGCAGGAGCGGGGGGATTAGCACAGATACGCAGTATTTT. It yields the protein CASRSGGISTDTQYF.

This chain uses TRBV25-1 with TRBJ2-7; possible D gene TRBD1, 5 bases. The CDR3 has 14 residues. Germline V gene lookup returns CDR1 MGHDK and CDR2 SYGVNS. Trimming cost V 2 bases and J 5 bases, with 13 bases left between them. CDR3 loop: CASSEAGNFNEQYF. The DNA for the CDR3 is TGTGCCAGCAGTGAAGCAGGGAATTTCAACGAGCAGTACTTC.

This clonotype was observed a few times. The J gene is TRBJ2-7, the V gene TRBV10-3; D may be TRBD1 (6 bases). Germline V CDR1 and CDR2: ENHRY, SYGVKD. The V end lost 6 bases, the J end lost 2 bases, and 11 bases lay between the germline ends. This CDR3 spans 13 amino acids. The DNA for the CDR3 is TGTGCCATCAGCCTAGGACAGCCCTACGAGCAGTACTTC. Amino acids: CAISLGQPYEQYF.

This clonotype was seen only a few times. The chain has TRBV7-9 and TRBJ2-3, with D possibly TRBD2 on 6 matching bases. Trimming took off 1 base at V and 0 bases at J, with 14 bases between the two ends. There are 17 residues in the CDR3. Germline CDR1 reads SEHNR; CDR2 reads FQNEAQ (reference sequence). This CDR3 reads CASSLVRTSGSTDTQYF. For the CDR3, the DNA is TGTGCCAGCAGCTTAGTTCGGACAAGCGGGAGCACAGATACGCAGTATTTT.

This clonotype was detected only a few times. The V call is TRBV5-5, the J call TRBJ2-7, with D uncertain. With 0 bases removed from V and 0 bases from J, the gap between germline ends came to 16 bases. There are 17 residues in the CDR3. CDR1 is SGHKS and CDR2 is YYEKEE in the germline V gene (reference sequence). The CDR3 protein is CASSLEPTHESSYEQYF. The CDR3 DNA follows: TGTGCCAGCAGCTTGGAACCAACACATGAAAGCTCCTACGAGCAGTACTTC.

This clonotype was seen a few times. This rearrangement joins TRBV2 to TRBJ1-4; TRBD1 agrees at 7 bases. V lost 7 bases and J lost 6; bases outside the gene matches: 5. Germline V gene sequence: CDR1 SNHLY, CDR2 FYNNEI. This CDR3 comprises 13 residues. The CDR3 DNA reads TGTGCCAGCACAATAGGGACAGATGAAAAACTGTTTTTT. It is translated as CASTIGTDEKLFF. Filled out from reference TRBV2 and TRBJ1-4, the complete variable domain reads EPEVTQTPSHQVTQMGQEVILRCVPISNHLYFYWYRQILGQKVEFLVSFYNNEISEKSEIFDDQFSVERPDGSNFTLKIRSTKLEDSAMYFCASTIGTDEKLFFGSGTQLSVL.

This chain connects TRBV4-3 to TRBJ1-1; D call uncertain. The CDR3 extends over 15 amino acids. Per germline, CDR1 LGHNA and CDR2 YSLEER. Between the trimmed V and J ends, which lost 4 bases and 4 bases, there was a span of 16 bases. The CDR3 protein is CASSPSTLGSTEAFF. DNA for the CDR3: TGCGCCAGCAGCCCTTCGACCTTGGGGAGCACTGAAGCTTTCTTT.

The rearrangement links TRBV30 to TRBJ2-1, with TRBD2 matching over 8 bases. V lost 1 base and J lost 8; bases outside the gene matches: 4. The CDR3 spans 13 residues. Looked up from germline, CDR1 is GTSNPN and CDR2 is SVGIG (reference sequence). The CDR3 reads CAWSAQAGDEQFF. The CDR3, as DNA: TGTGCCTGGAGTGCCCAAGCGGGAGATGAGCAGTTCTTC.

Remarks on this clonotype: A much larger clonotype is one base distant, so this may be a read error. The rearrangement links TRBV7-9 to TRBJ2-7; D might be TRBD1 (6 bases). The germline V and J ends were trimmed by 5 bases and 1 base, with 12 bases remaining between them. Germline V gives CDR1 SEHNR, CDR2 FQNEAQ (reference sequence). The CDR3 is 14 residues long. The CDR3 loop reads CASSARTASYEQYF. In DNA form, the CDR3 reads TGTGCCAGCAGCGCCCGGACAGCATCCTACGAGCAGTACTTC.

This clonotype was counted between two and nine times. The chain couples TRBV30 to TRBJ2-7, with D perhaps being TRBD1 or TRBD2 (5 bases each). The CDR3 covers 12 residues. Trimming pared 3 bases from V and 7 bases from J, leaving 13 bases between. The germline V gene encodes CDR1 GTSNPN and CDR2 SVGIG (reference sequence). Here the CDR3 reads CAWRRGPGEQYF. The CDR3 nucleotides read TGTGCCTGGAGACGGGGCCCGGGGGAGCAGTACTTC.

This clonotype has only a few counts. This rearrangement joins TRBV6-6 to TRBJ2-1; D remains ambiguous. The germline V and J ends were trimmed by 2 bases and 5 bases, with 7 bases remaining between them. This CDR3 is 13 amino acids long. Germline loops: CDR1 MNHNY, CDR2 SVGAGI (reference sequence). In DNA form, the CDR3 reads TGTGCCAGCAGTTACGGGGATAACAATGAGCAGTTCTTC. This gives the protein CASSYGDNNEQFF.

This clonotype showed up just a few times. This chain connects TRBV7-3 to TRBJ2-2; no definite D call. Germline V gives CDR1 SGHTA, CDR2 FQGTGA. The CDR3 runs to 13 residues. V lost 4 bases and J 3 bases, leaving 6 bases between the germline ends. The CDR3: CASSWAYTGELFF. The CDR3 region has the DNA TGTGCCAGCAGCTGGGCTTACACCGGGGAGCTGTTTTTT.

This clonotype was found a few times. The CDR3 spells CASSPDPPAYGYTF. CDR3 nucleotide sequence: TGCGCCAGCAGCCCCGATCCCCCTGCTTATGGCTACACCTTC. This sequence joins TRBV5-1 and TRBJ1-2; D is unclear. The CDR3 spans 14 residues. Germline V gives CDR1 SGHRS, CDR2 YFSETQ. Trimming stripped 4 bases from V and 5 bases from J, with 15 bases between.

This clonotype was counted between two and nine times. The V call is TRBV24-1, the J call TRBJ2-3, with TRBD2 matching 11 bases. Per the germline V gene, CDR1 is KGHDR and CDR2 is SFDVKD. Germline trimming cut 10 bases from V and 3 bases from J; bases unmatched to any gene: 14. The length of the CDR3 is 17 residues. The CDR3 DNA is TGTGCCACTGGTAGTCTCACTAGCGGGAGAACTACAGATACGCAGTATTTT. It codes for CATGSLTSGRTTDTQYF.

This chain links TRBV5-5 with TRBJ1-2; 9 bases are shared with TRBD1. With V trimmed by 4 bases and J by 9 bases, 13 bases remained unmatched. The V gene's germline CDR1 is SGHKS and CDR2 YYEKEE (reference sequence). This CDR3 is built from 15 residues. The CDR3 sequence: CASSETGGGFRSYTF. The CDR3 DNA sequence: TGTGCCAGCAGCGAAACAGGGGGCGGATTTCGTAGCTACACCTTC.

V gene TRBV25-1 combines with J gene TRBJ1-1; D gene ambiguous. V gave up 7 bases and J gave up 4 bases, with 16 bases separating them. Germline CDR1 is MGHDK and CDR2 is SYGVNS. This CDR3 has 14 residues. CDR3 protein: CASTGPAKTTEAFF. The CDR3 DNA reads TGTGCCAGCACCGGGCCGGCAAAAACCACTGAAGCTTTCTTT. Drawing the rest from reference TRBV25-1 and TRBJ1-1, the complete variable domain is EADIYQTPRYLVIGTGKKITLECSQTMGHDKMYWYQQDPGMELHLIHYSYGVNSTEKGDLSSESTVSRIRTEHFPLTLESARPSHTSQYLCASTGPAKTTEAFFGQGTRLTVV.

The chain is built from TRBV29-1 and TRBJ2-7; D not certain. This CDR3 contains 13 residues. Trimming stripped 6 bases from V and 0 bases from J, with 12 bases between. CDR1 is SQVTM, CDR2 ANQGSEA, per germline. The CDR3, as DNA: TGCAGCGTGTGCCCCGCCGGCTCCTACGAGCAGTACTTC. This codes for CSVCPAGSYEQYF.